This T cell receptor beta chain is from a study of blood T cell repertoires in COVID-19. Those enrolled, adults aged about 18 to 89 years, came from around 25 US areas. TCRdb's table, derived via immunoSEQ multiplex PCR, lists solely in-frame clones and lacks some. The sample gives 150,000 to 200,000 clones, more than 75% of which show up once; 17% is in the top ten. Material: PBMCs or T cells enriched from blood (not recorded which). This clonotype originated in a woman between 45 and 60 years old with acute COVID-19.

The CDR3 protein is CASSPKGTASGNTIYF. DNA for the CDR3: TGTGCCAGCAGCCCGAAAGGGACAGCCTCTGGAAACACCATATATTTT. V is TRBV7-9 and J is TRBJ1-3, with 7 bases identical to TRBD1. Per germline, CDR1 SEHNR and CDR2 FQNEAQ (reference sequence). The CDR3 covers 16 residues. V gave up 5 bases and J gave up 0 bases; unmatched junction bases: 7.